These T cell receptor beta chains were read from a single sample in a study of human thymus T cells. Assay used: immunoSEQ multiplex PCR; TCRdb lists only in-frame clones, some missing. The table lists tens of thousands of clones, 85% to 95% of them singletons, with under 0.2% in the top ten. The sample comprised blood. Source of these receptors: a girl under two years old with a congenital heart defect but otherwise immunologically healthy. Both conserved end residues are part of each CDR3. D genes are given only for firm matches. Expanded clones get a size class; other rows say once, few or many, or leave the size out.

CASRVPSDRGEETQYF	TGCGCCAGCAGAGTCCCAAGTGACAGGGGAGAAGAGACCCAGTACTTC	TRBJ2-5	TRBD1	TRBV23-1	.
CASSQDPATNEKLFF	TGCGCCAGCAGCCAAGATCCAGCAACTAATGAAAAACTGTTTTTT	TRBJ1-4	.	TRBV4-1	.
CASSASSSNTGELFF	TGTGCCAGCAGTGCGTCCAGCTCGAACACCGGGGAGCTGTTTTTT	TRBJ2-2	.	TRBV25-1	once
CASRSNTDTQYF	TGTGCCAGCAGGTCAAATACAGATACGCAGTATTTT	TRBJ2-3	.	TRBV6-4	.
CASSPYSTDTQYF	TGTGCCAGCTCACCATACAGCACAGATACGCAGTATTTT	TRBJ2-3	.	TRBV18	.
CASRYSSGSYNEQFF	TGTGCCAGCAGGTACTCTAGCGGGTCTTACAATGAGCAGTTCTTC	TRBJ2-1	TRBD2	TRBV27	.
CASSEYVRGEQYF	TGTGCCAGCAGTGAATACGTCCGAGGCGAGCAGTACTTC	TRBJ2-7	.	TRBV25-1	.
CASSFRGPNEKLFF	TGTGCCAGCAGCTTCAGGGGCCCTAATGAAAAACTGTTTTTT	TRBJ1-4	.	TRBV7-9	.
CAINSAGGRGTDTQYF	TGTGCCATCAATTCCGCGGGAGGGCGGGGCACAGATACGCAGTATTTT	TRBJ2-3	TRBD2	TRBV10-3	.
CASSPRWTGTYEQYF	TGTGCCAGCAGCCCGAGATGGACAGGGACCTACGAGCAGTACTTC	TRBJ2-7	TRBD1	TRBV7-8	.
CASSQEGGDWRSEQYF	TGTGCCAGCAGCCAAGAGGGGGGCGACTGGAGATCCGAGCAGTACTTC	TRBJ2-7	.	TRBV4-2	.
CASSESGTGRRTYEQYF	TGTGCCAGCAGTGAATCGGGGACAGGGAGAAGGACCTACGAGCAGTACTTC	TRBJ2-7	TRBD1	TRBV25-1	.
CAISESQGSGREDTQYF	TGTGCCATCAGTGAGTCCCAGGGTAGCGGGAGGGAAGATACGCAGTATTTT	TRBJ2-3	TRBD2	TRBV10-3	.
CASSLGLTARPVAFF	TGTGCCAGCAGCTTGGGCCTGACAGCCCGACCTGTAGCTTTCTTT	TRBJ1-1	.	TRBV5-8	.
CASSFPNQPQHF	TGTGCCAGCAGCTTCCCAAATCAGCCCCAGCATTTT	TRBJ1-5	.	TRBV5-4	.
CASSLVPGETQYF	TGTGCCAGCAGCTTGGTCCCGGGGGAGACCCAGTACTTC	TRBJ2-5	.	TRBV5-4	.
CASSPTGTSSYEQYF	TGTGCCAGCAGCCCTACCGGGACTAGCTCCTACGAGCAGTACTTC	TRBJ2-7	TRBD2	TRBV11-2	.